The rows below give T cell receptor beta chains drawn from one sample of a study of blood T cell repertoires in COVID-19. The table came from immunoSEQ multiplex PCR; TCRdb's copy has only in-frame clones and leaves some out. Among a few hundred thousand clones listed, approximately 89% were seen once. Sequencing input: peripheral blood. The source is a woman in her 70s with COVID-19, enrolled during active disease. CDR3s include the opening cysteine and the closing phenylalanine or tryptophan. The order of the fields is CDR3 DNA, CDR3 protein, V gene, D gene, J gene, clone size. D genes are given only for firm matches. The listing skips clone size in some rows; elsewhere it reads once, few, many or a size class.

CDR3 DNA: TGTGCCAGTAGCATGGGGGCGATTAAGACTGAAGCTTTCTTT; CDR3 protein: CASSMGAIKTEAFF; V gene: TRBV19; D gene: NA; J gene: TRBJ1-1; clone size: NA
CDR3 DNA: TGTGCCAGCTCACCAAACGAGGGAGGCGAGCAGTACTTC; CDR3 protein: CASSPNEGGEQYF; V gene: TRBV18; D gene: NA; J gene: TRBJ2-7; clone size: NA
CDR3 DNA: TGTGCCACCAGTGATTCACAGGGAGTGGGCAATCAGCCCCAGCATTTT; CDR3 protein: CATSDSQGVGNQPQHF; V gene: TRBV24-1; D gene: NA; J gene: TRBJ1-5; clone size: NA
CDR3 DNA: TGTGCCAGCAGTTACTCGTACTTAGGGGGACGTGAAGCTTTCTTT; CDR3 protein: CASSYSYLGGREAFF; V gene: TRBV6-5; D gene: NA; J gene: TRBJ1-1; clone size: NA
CDR3 DNA: TGCGCCAGCAGCTTGGAGGCGGGAGTTGAGACCCAGTACTTC; CDR3 protein: CASSLEAGVETQYF; V gene: TRBV5-1; D gene: TRBD2; J gene: TRBJ2-5; clone size: once
CDR3 DNA: TGCAGTGCCGGGACTTTCGGGGAGGCTTTCTTT; CDR3 protein: CSAGTFGEAFF; V gene: TRBV20-1; D gene: NA; J gene: TRBJ1-1; clone size: NA
CDR3 DNA: TGTGCCAGCAGCCAATCCAGGTGGGAGCAGTACTTC; CDR3 protein: CASSQSRWEQYF; V gene: TRBV16; D gene: NA; J gene: TRBJ2-7; clone size: NA
CDR3 DNA: TGTGCCAGCAGCTTAGCTGGCGGGGACTATGGCTACACCTTC; CDR3 protein: CASSLAGGDYGYTF; V gene: TRBV7-9; D gene: NA; J gene: TRBJ1-2; clone size: NA
CDR3 DNA: TGTGCCAGCAGCTCGGGGGGGACAGGGGGCGGTCAGCCCCAGCATTTT; CDR3 protein: CASSSGGTGGGQPQHF; V gene: TRBV7-9; D gene: TRBD1; J gene: TRBJ1-5; clone size: NA
CDR3 DNA: TGTGCCAGGCGAATATACGCGGAGGGGACAGGTGAAAAACTGTTTTTT; CDR3 protein: CARRIYAEGTGEKLFF; V gene: TRBV5-6; D gene: TRBD1; J gene: TRBJ1-4; clone size: NA
CDR3 DNA: TGTGCCAGTAGCGGCGGAACGTATACGCAGTATTTT; CDR3 protein: CASSGGTYTQYF; V gene: TRBV19; D gene: NA; J gene: TRBJ2-3; clone size: once
CDR3 DNA: TGTGCCAGCAGCCTGACAGGGGGCCATAGCTATGGCTACACCTTC; CDR3 protein: CASSLTGGHSYGYTF; V gene: TRBV27; D gene: TRBD1; J gene: TRBJ1-2; clone size: NA
CDR3 DNA: TGTGCCAGCTACCGCGGACTAGCGGGAGAGAATGAGCAGTTCTTC; CDR3 protein: CASYRGLAGENEQFF; V gene: TRBV28; D gene: TRBD2; J gene: TRBJ2-1; clone size: NA
CDR3 DNA: TGTGCCAGTACCCCAGCGGGAGCAGGCGAGACCCAGTACTTC; CDR3 protein: CASTPAGAGETQYF; V gene: TRBV19; D gene: TRBD2; J gene: TRBJ2-5; clone size: once
CDR3 DNA: TGTGCCAGCAGCAAAGGACAGCATAACTATGGCTACACCTTC; CDR3 protein: CASSKGQHNYGYTF; V gene: TRBV11-3; D gene: NA; J gene: TRBJ1-2; clone size: NA
CDR3 DNA: TGTGCCAGTAGAAGATCGGGAGGGGCAAATGGCTACACCTTC; CDR3 protein: CASRRSGGANGYTF; V gene: TRBV19; D gene: NA; J gene: TRBJ1-2; clone size: NA
CDR3 DNA: TGTGCCAGCAGCTCGCGACAGGGGGCCACTGAAGCTTTCTTT; CDR3 protein: CASSSRQGATEAFF; V gene: TRBV5-4; D gene: TRBD1; J gene: TRBJ1-1; clone size: once
CDR3 DNA: TGCGCCAGCAGCCAACCAGGGGTCAATCAGCCCCAGCATTTT; CDR3 protein: CASSQPGVNQPQHF; V gene: TRBV4-1; D gene: NA; J gene: TRBJ1-5; clone size: once
CDR3 DNA: TGTGCCAGCAGCCCGGGACTAGCGGGAGGGAGCTCCTACAATGAGCAGTTCTTC; CDR3 protein: CASSPGLAGGSSYNEQFF; V gene: TRBV4-2; D gene: TRBD2; J gene: TRBJ2-1; clone size: NA
CDR3 DNA: TGTGCCAGCAGCGTAGTGGTTGGAGGGAGTCGCGTCAATGAGCAGTTCTTC; CDR3 protein: CASSVVVGGSRVNEQFF; V gene: TRBV9; D gene: NA; J gene: TRBJ2-1; clone size: NA
CDR3 DNA: TGTGCCAGCAGCAGACTAGCGTTTGAGACCGGGGAGCTGTTTTTT; CDR3 protein: CASSRLAFETGELFF; V gene: TRBV6-5; D gene: TRBD2; J gene: TRBJ2-2; clone size: once
CDR3 DNA: TGTGCCAGCAGTCATGGGACAGGGGGGATAGTGGGTGGCTACACCTTC; CDR3 protein: CASSHGTGGIVGGYTF; V gene: TRBV28; D gene: TRBD1; J gene: TRBJ1-2; clone size: NA
CDR3 DNA: TGTGCCAGCAGTGTGAACGCAGGCACTGAAGCTTTCTTT; CDR3 protein: CASSVNAGTEAFF; V gene: TRBV2; D gene: NA; J gene: TRBJ1-1; clone size: NA
CDR3 DNA: TGTGCCAGCTCACCTGGCAGGGGCGATGGCTACACCTTC; CDR3 protein: CASSPGRGDGYTF; V gene: TRBV18; D gene: NA; J gene: TRBJ1-2; clone size: NA
CDR3 DNA: TGTGCCAGCAGCTTCCGTGGTAGCGGGATAACAGATACGCAGTATTTT; CDR3 protein: CASSFRGSGITDTQYF; V gene: TRBV5-6; D gene: TRBD2; J gene: TRBJ2-3; clone size: NA
CDR3 DNA: TGTGCCAGCAGCCGTACTTCCCGCCGTGGCTACACCTTC; CDR3 protein: CASSRTSRRGYTF; V gene: TRBV5-4; D gene: NA; J gene: TRBJ1-2; clone size: NA
CDR3 DNA: TGTGCCAGCAGCTTAGCGACATATGGCTACACCTTC; CDR3 protein: CASSLATYGYTF; V gene: TRBV7-2; D gene: NA; J gene: TRBJ1-2; clone size: NA
CDR3 DNA: TGTGCCAGCACCGAAGGGGGCGCGACTAATGAAAAACTGTTTTTT; CDR3 protein: CASTEGGATNEKLFF; V gene: TRBV6-5; D gene: TRBD1; J gene: TRBJ1-4; clone size: NA
CDR3 DNA: TGTGCCAGCAGTTACGTTGGCTCAAACTATGGCTACACCTTC; CDR3 protein: CASSYVGSNYGYTF; V gene: TRBV6-5; D gene: NA; J gene: TRBJ1-2; clone size: NA
CDR3 DNA: TGTGCCACGGCCGGGACAGGGGGTATGAGCACTGAAGCTTTCTTT; CDR3 protein: CATAGTGGMSTEAFF; V gene: TRBV24-1; D gene: TRBD1; J gene: TRBJ1-1; clone size: few